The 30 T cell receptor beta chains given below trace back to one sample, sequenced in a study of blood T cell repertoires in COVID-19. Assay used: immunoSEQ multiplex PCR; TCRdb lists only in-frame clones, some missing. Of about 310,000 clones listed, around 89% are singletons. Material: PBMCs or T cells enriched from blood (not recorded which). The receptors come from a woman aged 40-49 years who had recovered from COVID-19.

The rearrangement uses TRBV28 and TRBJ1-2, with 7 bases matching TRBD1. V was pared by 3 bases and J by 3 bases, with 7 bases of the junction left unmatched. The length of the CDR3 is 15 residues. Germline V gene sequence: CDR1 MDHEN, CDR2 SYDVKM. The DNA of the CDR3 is TGTGCCAGCAGTTTGGGGACAGAGATCCACTATGGCTACACCTTC. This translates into CASSLGTEIHYGYTF.

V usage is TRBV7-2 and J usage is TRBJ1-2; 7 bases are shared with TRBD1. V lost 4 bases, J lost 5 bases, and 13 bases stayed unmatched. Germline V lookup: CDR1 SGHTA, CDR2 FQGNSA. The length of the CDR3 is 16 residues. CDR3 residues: CASSSPRDSILYGYTF. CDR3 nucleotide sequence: TGTGCCAGCAGCTCGCCCCGGGACAGTATACTTTATGGCTACACCTTC.

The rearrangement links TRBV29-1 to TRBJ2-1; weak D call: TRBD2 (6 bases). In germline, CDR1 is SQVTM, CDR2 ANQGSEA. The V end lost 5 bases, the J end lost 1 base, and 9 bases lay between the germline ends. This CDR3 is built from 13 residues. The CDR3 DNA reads TGCAGCGTTATGGGACTTTCCTACAATGAGCAGTTCTTC. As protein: CSVMGLSYNEQFF.

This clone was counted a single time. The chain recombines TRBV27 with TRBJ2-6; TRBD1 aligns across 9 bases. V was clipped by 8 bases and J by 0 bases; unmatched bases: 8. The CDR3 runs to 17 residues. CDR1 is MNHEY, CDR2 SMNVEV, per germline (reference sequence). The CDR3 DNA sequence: TGTGCCAGCCGGGAGGACAGGGGTTTCTCTGGGGCCAACGTCCTGACTTTC. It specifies CASREDRGFSGANVLTF.

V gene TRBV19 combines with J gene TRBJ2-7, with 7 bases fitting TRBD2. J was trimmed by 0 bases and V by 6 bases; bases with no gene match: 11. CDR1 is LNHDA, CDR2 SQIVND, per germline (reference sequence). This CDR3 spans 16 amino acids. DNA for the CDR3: TGTGCCAGTAGGGGGATCCGGGGCGGGAGCTCCTACGAGCAGTACTTC. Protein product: CASRGIRGGSSYEQYF.

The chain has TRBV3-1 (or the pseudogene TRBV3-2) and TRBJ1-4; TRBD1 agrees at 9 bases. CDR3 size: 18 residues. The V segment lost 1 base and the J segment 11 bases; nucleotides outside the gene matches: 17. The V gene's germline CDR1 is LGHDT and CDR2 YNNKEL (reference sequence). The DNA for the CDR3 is TGTGCCAGCAGCCAAGTATTCACCCCGGACAGGGGATTTTCCAAACTGTTTTTT. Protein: CASSQVFTPDRGFSKLFF.

The CDR3 sequence: CASSQGLAGGRATGELFF. The CDR3 region has the DNA TGCGCCAGCAGCCAAGGCCTAGCGGGAGGGCGGGCCACCGGGGAGCTGTTTTTT. The chain is built from TRBV4-3 and TRBJ2-2, with TRBD2 matching over 12 bases. This CDR3 has 18 amino acids. The ends lost 1 base at V and 4 bases at J; junction bases unmatched: 7. The V gene's germline CDR1 is LGHNA and CDR2 YSLEER.

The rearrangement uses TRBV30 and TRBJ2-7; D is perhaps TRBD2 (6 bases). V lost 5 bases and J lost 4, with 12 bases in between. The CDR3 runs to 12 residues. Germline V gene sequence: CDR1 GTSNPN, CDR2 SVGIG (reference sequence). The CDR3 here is CAWGSGVYEQYF. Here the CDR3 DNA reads TGTGCCTGGGGATCGGGGGTTTACGAGCAGTACTTC.

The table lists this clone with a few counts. CDR3 coding DNA: TGTGCCATCAGACACGACAATGAGCAGTTCTTC. This translates into CAIRHDNEQFF. The chain carries TRBV10-3 and TRBJ2-1; D gene uncertain. The CDR3 totals 11 residues. Germline V gene sequence: CDR1 ENHRY, CDR2 SYGVKD. V was cut by 6 bases and J by 5 bases, with 5 bases left in between.

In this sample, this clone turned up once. The CDR3 region is CASSEKVGRPGELFF. The CDR3 DNA reads as TGTGCCAGCAGTGAAAAGGTGGGGAGGCCCGGGGAGCTGTTTTTT. The V gene is TRBV2, the J gene TRBJ2-2; possible D gene TRBD2, 6 bases. This CDR3 region has 15 residues. The germline V gene encodes CDR1 SNHLY and CDR2 FYNNEI. Trimming took off 2 bases at V and 6 bases at J, with 13 bases between the two ends.

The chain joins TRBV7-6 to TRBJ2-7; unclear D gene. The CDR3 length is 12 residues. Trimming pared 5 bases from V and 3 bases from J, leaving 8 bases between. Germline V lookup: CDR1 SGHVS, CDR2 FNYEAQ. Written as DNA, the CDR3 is TGTGCCAGCAGCCCGAACGGCTACGAGCAGTACTTC. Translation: CASSPNGYEQYF.

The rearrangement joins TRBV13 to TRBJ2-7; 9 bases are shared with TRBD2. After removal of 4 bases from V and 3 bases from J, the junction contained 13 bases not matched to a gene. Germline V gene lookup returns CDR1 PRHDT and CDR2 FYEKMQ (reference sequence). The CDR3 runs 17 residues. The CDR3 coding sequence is TGTGCCAGCAGCTCCCGGGGTAGCGGGAGCCTAGACTACGAGCAGTACTTC. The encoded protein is CASSSRGSGSLDYEQYF.

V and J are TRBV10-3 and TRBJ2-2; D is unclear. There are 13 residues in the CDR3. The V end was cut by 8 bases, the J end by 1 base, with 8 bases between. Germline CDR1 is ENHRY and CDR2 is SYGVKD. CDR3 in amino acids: CAIQRGNTGELFF. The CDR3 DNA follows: TGTGCCATCCAGCGAGGGAACACCGGGGAGCTGTTTTTT.

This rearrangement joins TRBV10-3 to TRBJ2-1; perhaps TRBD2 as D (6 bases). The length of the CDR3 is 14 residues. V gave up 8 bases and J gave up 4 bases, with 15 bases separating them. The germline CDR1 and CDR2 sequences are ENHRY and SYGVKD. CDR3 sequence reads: CAIGGSGLYNEQFF. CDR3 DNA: TGTGCCATCGGAGGTAGCGGACTATACAATGAGCAGTTCTTC.

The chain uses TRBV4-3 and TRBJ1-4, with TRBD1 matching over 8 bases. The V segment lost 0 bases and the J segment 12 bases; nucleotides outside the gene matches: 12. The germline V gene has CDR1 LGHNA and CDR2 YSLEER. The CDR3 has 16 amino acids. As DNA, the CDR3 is TGCGCCAGCAGCCAAGATAGTACAGGGGGTTTTTGGGAACTGTTTTTT. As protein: CASSQDSTGGFWELFF.

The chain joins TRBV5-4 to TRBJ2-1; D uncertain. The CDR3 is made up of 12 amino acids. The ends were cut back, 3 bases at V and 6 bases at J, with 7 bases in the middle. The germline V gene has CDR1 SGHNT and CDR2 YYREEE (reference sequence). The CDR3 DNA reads TGTGCCAGCAGCTCCACTGTCAATGAGCAGTTCTTC. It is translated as CASSSTVNEQFF.

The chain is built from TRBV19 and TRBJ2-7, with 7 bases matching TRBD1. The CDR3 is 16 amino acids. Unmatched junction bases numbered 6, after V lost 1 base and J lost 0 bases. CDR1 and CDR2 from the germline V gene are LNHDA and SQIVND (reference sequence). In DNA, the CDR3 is TGTGCCAGTAGTATAGCTTCGTGGGACAGCTCCTACGAGCAGTACTTC. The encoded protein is CASSIASWDSSYEQYF.

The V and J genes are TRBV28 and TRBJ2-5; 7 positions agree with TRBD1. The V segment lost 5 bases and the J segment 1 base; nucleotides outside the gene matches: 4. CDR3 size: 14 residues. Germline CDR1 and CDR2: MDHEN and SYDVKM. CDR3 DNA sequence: TGTGCCAGCAGTACACGGGACAGCCAAGAGACCCAGTACTTC. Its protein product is CASSTRDSQETQYF.

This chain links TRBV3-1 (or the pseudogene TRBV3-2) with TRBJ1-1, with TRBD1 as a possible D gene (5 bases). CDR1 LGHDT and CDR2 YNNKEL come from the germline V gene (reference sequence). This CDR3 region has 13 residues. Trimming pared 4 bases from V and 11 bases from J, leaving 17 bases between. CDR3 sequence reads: CASSLDGGANAFF. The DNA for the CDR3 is TGTGCCAGCAGCCTGGACGGCGGGGCGAATGCTTTCTTT.

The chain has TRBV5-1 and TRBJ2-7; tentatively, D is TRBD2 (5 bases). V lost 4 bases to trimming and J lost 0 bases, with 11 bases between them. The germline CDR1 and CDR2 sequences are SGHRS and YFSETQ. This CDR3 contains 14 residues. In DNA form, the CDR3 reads TGCGCCAGCAGCCCCTTACTAGTCTCCTACGAGCAGTACTTC. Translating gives CASSPLLVSYEQYF.

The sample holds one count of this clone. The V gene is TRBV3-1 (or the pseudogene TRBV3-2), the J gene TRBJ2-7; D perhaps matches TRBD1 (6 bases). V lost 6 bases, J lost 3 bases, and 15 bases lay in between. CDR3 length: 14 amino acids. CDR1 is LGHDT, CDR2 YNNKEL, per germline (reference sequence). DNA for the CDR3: TGTGCCAGCAGTCGTGGACAGAGGAACTACGAGCAGTACTTC. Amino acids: CASSRGQRNYEQYF.

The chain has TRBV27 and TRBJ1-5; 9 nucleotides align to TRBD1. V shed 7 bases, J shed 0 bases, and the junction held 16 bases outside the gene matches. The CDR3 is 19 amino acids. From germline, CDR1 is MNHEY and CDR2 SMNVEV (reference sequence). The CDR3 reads CASKLRGTGTGYSNQPQHF. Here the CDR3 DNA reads TGTGCCAGCAAACTCAGAGGGACAGGGACCGGTTATAGCAATCAGCCCCAGCATTTT.

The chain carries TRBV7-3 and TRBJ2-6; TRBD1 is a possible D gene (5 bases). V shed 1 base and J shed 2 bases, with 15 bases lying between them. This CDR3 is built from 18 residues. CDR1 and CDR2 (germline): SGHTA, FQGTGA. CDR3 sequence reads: CASSLSVGRVTGANVLTF. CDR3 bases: TGTGCCAGCAGCTTAAGCGTGGGCAGGGTAACTGGGGCCAACGTCCTGACTTTC.

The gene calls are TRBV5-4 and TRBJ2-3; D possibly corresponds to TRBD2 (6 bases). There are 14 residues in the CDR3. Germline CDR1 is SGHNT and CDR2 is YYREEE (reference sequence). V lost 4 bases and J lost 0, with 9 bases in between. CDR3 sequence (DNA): TGTGCCAGCAGCAGCGGGTCTAGCACAGATACGCAGTATTTT. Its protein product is CASSSGSSTDTQYF.

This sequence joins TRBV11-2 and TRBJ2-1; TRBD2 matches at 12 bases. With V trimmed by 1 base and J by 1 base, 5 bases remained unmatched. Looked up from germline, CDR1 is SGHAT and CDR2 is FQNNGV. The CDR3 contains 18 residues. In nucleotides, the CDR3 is TGTGCCAGCAGCTTAGGGTGGACTAGCGGGACTTCCTACAATGAGCAGTTCTTC. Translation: CASSLGWTSGTSYNEQFF.

The CDR3 DNA sequence: TGCGCCAGCAGCTTGGAAAGTTCGCGCTACAATGAGCAGTTCTTC. This codes for CASSLESSRYNEQFF. This chain connects TRBV5-1 to TRBJ2-1; no reliable D call. This CDR3 has 15 residues. Per germline, CDR1 SGHRS and CDR2 YFSETQ. V shed 0 bases and J shed 3 bases, with 10 bases lying between them. The variable domain in full, completed from reference TRBV5-1 and TRBJ2-1, reads KAGVTQTPRYLIKTRGQQVTLSCSPISGHRSVSWYQQTPGQGLQFLFEYFSETQRNKGNFPGRFSGRQFSNSRSEMNVSTLELGDSALYLCASSLESSRYNEQFFGPGTRLTVL.

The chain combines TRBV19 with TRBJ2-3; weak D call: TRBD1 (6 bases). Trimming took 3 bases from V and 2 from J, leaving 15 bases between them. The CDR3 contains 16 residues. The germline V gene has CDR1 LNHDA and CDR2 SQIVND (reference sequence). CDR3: CASSMGRTENTDTQYF. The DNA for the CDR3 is TGTGCCAGTAGTATGGGACGGACAGAGAACACAGATACGCAGTATTTT.

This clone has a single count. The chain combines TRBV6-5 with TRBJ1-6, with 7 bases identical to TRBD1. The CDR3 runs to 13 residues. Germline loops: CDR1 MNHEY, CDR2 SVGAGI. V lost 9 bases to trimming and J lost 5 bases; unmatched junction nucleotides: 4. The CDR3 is CASRQGDNSPLHF. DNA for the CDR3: TGTGCCAGTCGACAGGGCGATAATTCACCCCTCCACTTT.

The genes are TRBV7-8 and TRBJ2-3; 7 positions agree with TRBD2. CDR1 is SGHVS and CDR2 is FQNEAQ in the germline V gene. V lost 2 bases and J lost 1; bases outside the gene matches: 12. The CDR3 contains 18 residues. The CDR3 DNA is TGTGCCAGCAGCTTACCTCCTCGGAGAAGCGGGGGCACAGATACGCAGTATTTT. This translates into CASSLPPRRSGGTDTQYF.

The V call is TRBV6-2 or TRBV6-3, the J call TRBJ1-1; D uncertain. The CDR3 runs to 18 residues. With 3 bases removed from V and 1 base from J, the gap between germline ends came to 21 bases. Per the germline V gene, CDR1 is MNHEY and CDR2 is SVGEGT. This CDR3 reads CASSYTGVEGPANTEAFF. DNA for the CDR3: TGTGCCAGCAGTTATACCGGGGTCGAGGGTCCCGCGAACACTGAAGCTTTCTTT.